This T cell receptor (beta chain) was recovered during a study of cytomegalovirus exposure and HLA in healthy donors. Every donor was a healthy person donating bone marrow. This clone occurred once. The PCR employed 60 Vbeta primers together with 13 Jbeta primers. The table came from immunoSEQ multiplex PCR; TCRdb's copy has only in-frame clones and leaves some out. The sample has around 190,000 clones, 70% to 75% seen once; the top ten hold more than 4.5%. V lost 3 bases to trimming and J lost 2 bases, with 14 bases between them. Germline-derived CDR1 and CDR2 are SGDLS and YYNGEE. The CDR3 runs 15 residues.

The TCR originated in a man younger than 45 in good health and CMV-seropositive. Sequencing was done on a sample of PBMCs. The chain uses TRBV9 and TRBJ1-2; maybe TRBD1 (6 bases). In DNA form, the CDR3 reads TGTGCCAGCAGCGCTTCGGGACATCTCAACTATGGCTACACCTTC. The encoded protein is CASSASGHLNYGYTF. Variable domain in full (rest from reference TRBV9 and TRBJ1-2): DSGVTQTPKHLITATGQRVTLRCSPRSGDLSVYWYQQSLDQGLQFLIQYYNGEERAKGNILERFSAQQFPDLHSELNLSSLELGDSALYFCASSASGHLNYGYTFGSGTRLTVV.